One sample yielded the 12 T cell receptor beta chains listed below, sequenced in a study of T cells in Graves' hyperthyroidism and ophthalmopathy. There were TCR beta CDR3 regions amplified from RNA transcripts. When the TCR CDR3 underwent first-round RT-PCR, the HTBI primer set was used. TCRdb re-called the multiplex PCR reads through MiXCR, storing one row per CDR3 protein. The data show under 450,000 distinct CDR3 sequences, with roughly a sixth seen just once and around a third held by the top ten. Sequencing used blood. Receptors originate from a woman under 40 with Graves' hyperthyroidism that later progressed to Graves' ophthalmopathy.

The V call is TRBV11-3, the J call TRBJ2-1; TRBD2 matches at 12 bases. Losses at the gene ends were 4 bases for V and 1 base for J; bases not matched to a gene: 8. CDR1 is SGHNT and CDR2 is YENEEA in the germline V gene. The CDR3 totals 18 residues. CDR3 sequence (DNA): TGTGCCAGCAGCTCTATCGGACTAGCGGGGCCTTCCTACAATGAGCAGTTCTTC. It codes for CASSSIGLAGPSYNEQFF.

This clonotype came up many times. The chain joins TRBV5-5 to TRBJ2-1, with 7 bases matching TRBD1. With 3 bases clipped from V and 6 bases from J, the junction kept 6 bases outside the gene matches. Germline V CDR1 and CDR2: SGHKS, YYEKEE (reference sequence). This CDR3 has 14 residues. The CDR3 bases are TGTGCCAGCAGCTCCCGGGGACAGTTCAATGAGCAGTTCTTC. This encodes CASSSRGQFNEQFF. Supplemented by reference TRBV5-5 and TRBJ2-1, the full variable domain reads DAGVTQSPTHLIKTRGQQVTLRCSPISGHKSVSWYQQVLGQGPQFIFQYYEKEERGRGNFPDRFSARQFPNYSSELNVNALLLGDSALYLCASSSRGQFNEQFFGPGTRLTVL.

This clonotype was counted many times. The chain has TRBV19 and TRBJ1-1; D call uncertain. The CDR3 covers 13 residues. Deletions cut 1 base from V and 4 bases from J, with 7 bases between. Looked up from germline, CDR1 is LNHDA and CDR2 is SQIVND (reference sequence). CDR3 nucleotide sequence: TGTGCCAGTAGTATAGTGCCAGGCACTGAAGCTTTCTTT. This translates into CASSIVPGTEAFF.

The chain uses TRBV5-8 and TRBJ2-3; maybe TRBD2 (5 bases). Trimming removed 2 bases from V and 4 bases from J, with 14 bases in between. The CDR3 has 15 residues. CDR1 and CDR2 from the germline V gene are SGHTS and YDEGEE. CDR3 bases: TGTGCCAGCAGCTTAGGATCGAGGGTGTCAGATACGCAGTATTTT. Translating it yields CASSLGSRVSDTQYF.

This clonotype turned up a few times. The chain recombines TRBV28 with TRBJ1-5, with D possibly TRBD1 on 5 matching bases. The germline gives CDR1 MDHEN, CDR2 SYDVKM. Trimming shortened V by 2 bases and J by 1 base, and 12 bases separated the two germline ends. This CDR3 region has 16 residues. CDR3 sequence: CASSLGGWGSNQPQHF. The CDR3 nucleotides are TGTGCCAGCAGTTTAGGAGGTTGGGGGAGCAATCAGCCCCAGCATTTT.

This clonotype occurred many times. V and J are TRBV28 and TRBJ1-3, with 8 bases matching TRBD1. The CDR3 sequence is 14 residues long. Germline CDR1 MDHEN, CDR2 SYDVKM. V gave up 6 bases and J gave up 4 bases; unmatched junction bases: 5. Written as DNA, the CDR3 is TGTGCCAGCAGAGTCGGACAGGGAGGAAACACCATATATTTT. As protein: CASRVGQGGNTIYF.

Ten or more counts support this clonotype. The DNA of the CDR3 is TGTGCCAGCAGTTGGGCTACCAACACCGGGGAGCTGTTTTTT. Translation: CASSWATNTGELFF. The gene calls are TRBV27 and TRBJ2-2; D remains unclear. The CDR3 is made up of 14 amino acids. Germline V gene sequence: CDR1 MNHEY, CDR2 SMNVEV (reference sequence). V was pared by 4 bases and J by 2 bases, with 8 bases between.

This clonotype occurred many times. The chain links TRBV27 to TRBJ1-5, with 7 positions matching TRBD1. The CDR3 contains 13 residues. CDR1 is MNHEY and CDR2 is SMNVEV in the germline V gene (reference sequence). Unmatched junction bases numbered 5, after V lost 5 bases and J lost 7 bases. The CDR3 loop is CASSPRGRQPQHF. CDR3 DNA: TGTGCCAGCAGTCCAAGGGGGCGGCAGCCCCAGCATTTT.

This clonotype was detected a few times. J is TRBJ1-2 and V is TRBV12-3 or TRBV12-4; 7 bases map to TRBD1. The CDR3 has 12 amino acids. V dropped 5 bases and J dropped 8; count of bases not matched to a gene: 5. As DNA, the CDR3 is TGTGCCAGCAGTACAGGGGTCCCGGGCTACACCTTC. This sequence encodes CASSTGVPGYTF.

This clonotype was picked up many times. Written as DNA, the CDR3 is TGTGCCAGCAGTATTACCGCAGAGCAGTACTTC. Its translation is CASSITAEQYF. The rearrangement joins TRBV12-3 or TRBV12-4 to TRBJ2-7; D is ambiguous. This CDR3 is built from 11 residues. V shed 5 bases and J shed 7 bases, with 9 bases lying between them.

This CDR3 reads CASSQELQNRVYNSPLHF. The CDR3 nucleotides read TGCGCCAGCAGCCAAGAACTGCAGAACCGCGTCTATAATTCACCCCTCCACTTT. The gene calls are TRBV4-3 and TRBJ1-6; D uncertain. CDR3 size: 18 residues. Germline V gene sequence: CDR1 LGHNA, CDR2 YSLEER. Trimming cost V 0 bases and J 3 bases, with 15 bases left between them.

CDR3 amino acids: CSIGGRDTQYF. CDR3 nucleotide sequence: TGCAGTATAGGGGGACGAGATACGCAGTATTTT. V gene TRBV20-1 combines with J gene TRBJ2-3, with a weak D call TRBD1 (6 bases). This CDR3 is built from 11 residues. The germline V and J ends were trimmed by 8 bases and 5 bases, with 11 bases remaining between them. Germline CDR1 and CDR2: DFQATT and SNEGSKA (reference sequence).